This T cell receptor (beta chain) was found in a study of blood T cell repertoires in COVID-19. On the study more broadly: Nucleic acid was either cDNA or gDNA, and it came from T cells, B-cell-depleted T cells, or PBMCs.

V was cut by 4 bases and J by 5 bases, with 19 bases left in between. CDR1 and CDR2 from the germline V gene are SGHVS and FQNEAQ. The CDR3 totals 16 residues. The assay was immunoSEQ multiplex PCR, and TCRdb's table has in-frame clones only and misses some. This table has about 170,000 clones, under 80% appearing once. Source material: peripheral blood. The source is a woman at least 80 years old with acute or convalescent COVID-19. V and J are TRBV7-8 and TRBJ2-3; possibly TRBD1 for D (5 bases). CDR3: CASSSESWGAGDTQYF. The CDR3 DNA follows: TGTGCCAGCAGCTCCGAGTCTTGGGGCGCCGGAGATACGCAGTATTTT. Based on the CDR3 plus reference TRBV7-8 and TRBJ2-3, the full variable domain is GAGVSQSPRYKVAKRGQDVALRCDPISGHVSLFWYQQALGQGPEFLTYFQNEAQLDKSGLPSDRFFAERPEGSVSTLKIQRTQQEDSAVYLCASSSESWGAGDTQYFGPGTRLTVL.